This passage covers 20 T cell receptor beta chains from one sample sequenced in a study of response to subunit inactivated influenza vaccine. TCRdb redid the calling of the RT-PCR reads with MiXCR, one entry per CDR3 protein. The sample has more than 700,000 distinct CDR3 sequences; roughly 20% are singletons. Sequenced here: PBMCs from blood, sampled about 5 days after vaccination. The receptor source for this set is a man aged 45-65 years who received an inactivated influenza vaccine.

The genes are TRBV4-3 and TRBJ2-1; TRBD2 matches at 10 bases. Germline assignment: CDR1 LGHNA and CDR2 YSLEER. This CDR3 comprises 17 residues. The J segment lost 4 bases and the V segment lost 4 bases, leaving 10 bases of the junction unmatched. The CDR3 spells CASSLISGTSEYNEQFF. The CDR3 DNA sequence: TGCGCCAGCAGCCTAATCTCCGGGACTAGCGAGTACAATGAGCAGTTCTTC.

The chain recombines TRBV5-1 with TRBJ1-3, with D possibly matching TRBD1 (6 bases). Germline lookup yields CDR1 SGHRS and CDR2 YFSETQ. Deletions cut 0 bases from V and 0 bases from J, with 13 bases between. The CDR3 is 17 amino acids. The CDR3 reads CASSLGTGQISGNTIYF. Here the CDR3 DNA reads TGCGCCAGCAGCTTGGGCACCGGACAGATCTCTGGAAACACCATATATTTT.

This clonotype appeared a few times. This rearrangement joins TRBV4-1 to TRBJ2-5; 7 bases match TRBD2. With 1 base clipped from V and 5 bases from J, the junction kept 4 bases outside the gene matches. Germline V lookup: CDR1 MGHRA, CDR2 YSYEKL. This CDR3 contains 14 residues. Written as DNA, the CDR3 is TGCGCCAGCAGCCAAGGGCGGGGGTCGGAGACCCAGTACTTC. Its protein is CASSQGRGSETQYF.

This chain joins TRBV7-9 and TRBJ2-1, with 10 bases aligning to TRBD2. Germline CDR1 SEHNR, CDR2 FQNEAQ (reference sequence). The V segment lost 5 bases and the J segment 6 bases; nucleotides outside the gene matches: 13. The CDR3 has 17 residues. CDR3 loop: CASSPRREREGPNEQFF. The CDR3 nucleotides are TGTGCCAGCAGCCCCAGGCGTGAGCGGGAGGGCCCCAATGAGCAGTTCTTC.

This clonotype has a count of ten or more. V is TRBV5-6 and J is TRBJ2-4; tentatively, D is TRBD1 or TRBD2 (5 bases each). The CDR3 length is 15 residues. The germline gives CDR1 SGHDT, CDR2 YYEEEE. The V end lost 2 bases, the J end lost 0 bases, and 9 bases lay between the germline ends. CDR3 DNA: TGTGCCAGCAGCTTCTGGGGGTCAGCCAAAAACATTCAGTACTTC. The encoded protein is CASSFWGSAKNIQYF.

This clonotype was recorded a few times. V and J are TRBV20-1 and TRBJ1-4; 8 positions match TRBD1. This CDR3 comprises 15 residues. The germline gives CDR1 DFQATT, CDR2 SNEGSKA (reference sequence). V gave up 3 bases and J gave up 4 bases; unmatched junction bases: 7. The CDR3 sequence is CSASEPGQVNEKLFF. The CDR3, as DNA: TGCAGTGCTAGCGAACCGGGACAGGTTAATGAAAAACTGTTTTTT.

In this sample, this clonotype turned up a few times. The chain is built from TRBV3-1 and TRBJ2-1; D might be TRBD1 (6 bases). This CDR3 has 14 residues. V shed 9 bases and J shed 5 bases, with 17 bases lying between them. Germline values: CDR1 LGHDT, CDR2 YNNKEL (reference sequence). CDR3 region: CASTRGVRNNEQFF. CDR3 DNA: TGTGCCAGTACCAGGGGTGTTAGGAACAATGAGCAGTTCTTC.

The V and J genes are TRBV7-8 and TRBJ2-3; possible D gene TRBD2, 6 bases. V shed 2 bases and J shed 0 bases, with 12 bases lying between them. This CDR3 region has 16 residues. Germline CDR1 reads SGHVS; CDR2 reads FQNEAQ. The CDR3 loop reads CASSLRSTRSTDTQYF. The CDR3 coding sequence is TGTGCCAGCAGCTTAAGGTCGACTAGAAGCACAGATACGCAGTATTTT.

In its sample, this clonotype was seen a few times. This chain connects TRBV27 to TRBJ2-5; D may be TRBD2 (7 bases). This CDR3 contains 15 residues. Germline V lookup: CDR1 MNHEY, CDR2 SMNVEV (reference sequence). V was shortened by 6 bases and J by 1 base, with 15 bases between the two germline ends. The CDR3 DNA follows: TGTGCCAGCAGACAGGGAGGGGCCAGCCAAGAGACCCAGTACTTC. As protein: CASRQGGASQETQYF.

V and J are TRBV6-1 and TRBJ1-6, with D hard to call. V lost 6 bases, J lost 4 bases, and 10 bases lay in between. Germline V gene data show CDR1 as MNHNS and CDR2 as SASEGT. This CDR3 comprises 14 residues. In nucleotides, the CDR3 is TGTGCCAGCAGCAAACTGGGGTATAATTCACCCCTCCACTTT. This gives the protein CASSKLGYNSPLHF.

The chain combines TRBV12-3 or TRBV12-4 with TRBJ1-2; D possibly corresponds to TRBD1 (6 bases). The V end was cut by 5 bases, the J end by 8 bases, with 15 bases between. This CDR3 has 13 amino acids. The CDR3 sequence: CASSPTGTRGYTF. CDR3 DNA sequence: TGTGCCAGCAGTCCTACAGGGACTCGCGGCTACACCTTC.

This sequence joins TRBV12-3 or TRBV12-4 and TRBJ2-7; D not resolved. The CDR3 has 13 amino acids. Trimming removed 5 bases from V and 5 bases from J, with 13 bases in between. The CDR3 coding sequence is TGTGCCAGCAGTCTTCCGGGCGCTAACGAGCAGTACTTC. It specifies CASSLPGANEQYF.

This clonotype was seen a handful of times. V and J are TRBV7-9 and TRBJ1-1; D is ambiguous. Trimming cost V 2 bases and J 5 bases, with 9 bases left between them. Germline CDR1 is SEHNR and CDR2 is FQNEAQ (reference sequence). The CDR3 has 13 amino acids. Here the CDR3 DNA reads TGTGCCAGCAGCTTACGACCGAGAACTGAAGCTTTCTTT. It translates to CASSLRPRTEAFF.

This rearrangement joins TRBV5-1 to TRBJ2-7, with D hard to call. CDR1 is SGHRS and CDR2 is YFSETQ in the germline V gene. The CDR3 runs 13 residues. The germline V and J ends were trimmed by 0 bases and 5 bases, with 9 bases remaining between them. CDR3 loop: CASSLASTNEQYF. The DNA for the CDR3 is TGCGCCAGCAGCTTGGCCTCAACCAACGAGCAGTACTTC.

The chain joins TRBV6-2 or TRBV6-3 to TRBJ1-2, with D unclear. Trimming cost V 2 bases and J 3 bases, with 25 bases left between them. CDR3 size: 19 residues. Germline V gene data show CDR1 as MNHEY and CDR2 as SVGEGT. The CDR3 spells CASSYPGRASTDKDYGYTF. DNA of the CDR3: TGTGCCAGCAGTTACCCGGGGAGGGCCAGCACAGATAAGGACTATGGCTACACCTTC.

This clonotype appeared a few times. The chain has TRBV7-2 and TRBJ2-2; D is ambiguous. Germline-derived CDR1 and CDR2 are SGHTA and FQGNSA. The V end lost 3 bases, the J end lost 3 bases, and 17 bases lay between the germline ends. The length of the CDR3 is 17 residues. CDR3 amino acids: CASSLMAVRTDTGELFF. The CDR3 nucleotides read TGTGCCAGCAGCTTGATGGCCGTCAGGACCGACACCGGGGAGCTGTTTTTT.

This clonotype occurred a few times. V is TRBV2 and J is TRBJ1-2; the D gene is possibly TRBD1 (6 bases). Trimming pared 3 bases from V and 6 bases from J, leaving 17 bases between. The germline V gene encodes CDR1 SNHLY and CDR2 FYNNEI. The CDR3 has 15 residues. The CDR3 bases are TGTGCCAGCAGTGATGCCCGGGACACGGCGGATGGCTACACCTTC. Protein product: CASSDARDTADGYTF.

This clonotype turned up a few times. The chain recombines TRBV3-1 with TRBJ1-1, with D unclear. The V and J ends lost 0 bases and 7 bases respectively, with 12 bases between them. Germline V gives CDR1 LGHDT, CDR2 YNNKEL (reference sequence). This CDR3 comprises 14 residues. CDR3 region: CASSQDRVGSEAFF. Here the CDR3 DNA reads TGTGCCAGCAGCCAAGATAGGGTAGGTAGTGAAGCTTTCTTT.

This clonotype was seen more than once but under ten times. The chain couples TRBV5-1 to TRBJ1-6, with TRBD1 matching over 7 bases. This CDR3 has 15 amino acids. Germline V gives CDR1 SGHRS, CDR2 YFSETQ. The V segment lost 0 bases and the J segment 9 bases; nucleotides outside the gene matches: 6. CDR3 in DNA: TGCGCCAGCAGCTTGGATCAGACAGGGTTTTCACCCCTCCACTTT. Its translation: CASSLDQTGFSPLHF.

The chain links TRBV6-5 to TRBJ1-1, with TRBD1 identical over 9 bases. The CDR3 loop spans 12 amino acids. Germline CDR1 MNHEY, CDR2 SVGAGI. The J segment lost 11 bases and the V segment lost 5 bases, leaving 6 bases of the junction unmatched. The CDR3 protein is CASSPGQGGAFF. Here the CDR3 DNA reads TGTGCCAGCAGTCCGGGACAGGGAGGGGCTTTCTTT.